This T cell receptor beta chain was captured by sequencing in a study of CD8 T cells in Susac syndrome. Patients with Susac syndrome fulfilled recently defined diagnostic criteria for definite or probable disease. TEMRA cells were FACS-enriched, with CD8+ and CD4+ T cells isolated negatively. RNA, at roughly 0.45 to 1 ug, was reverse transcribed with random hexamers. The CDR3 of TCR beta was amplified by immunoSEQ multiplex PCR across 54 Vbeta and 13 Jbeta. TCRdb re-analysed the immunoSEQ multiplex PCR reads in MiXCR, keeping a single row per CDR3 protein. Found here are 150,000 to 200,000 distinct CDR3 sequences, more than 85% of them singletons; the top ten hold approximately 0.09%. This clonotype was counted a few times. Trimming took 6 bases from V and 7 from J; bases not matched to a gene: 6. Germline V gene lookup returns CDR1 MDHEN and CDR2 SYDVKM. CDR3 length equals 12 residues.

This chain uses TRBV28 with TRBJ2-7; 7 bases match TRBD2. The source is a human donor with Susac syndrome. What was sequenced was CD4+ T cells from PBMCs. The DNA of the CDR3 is TGTGCCAGCAGCCTATCGGGGGGAGAGCAGTACTTC. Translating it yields CASSLSGGEQYF.